This T cell receptor beta chain was recovered during a study of shared clonotypes between healthy human individuals. There are 17 residues in the CDR3. V was cut by 5 bases and J by 0 bases, with 19 bases left in between. Germline CDR1 is MDHEN and CDR2 is SYDVKM. Positively selected for CCR7, the CD45RO-negative cells used as naive CD8 cells excluded terminally differentiated effector memory CD45RA+ cells. Sequencing used immunoSEQ multiplex PCR; TCRdb keeps in-frame clones, though not all of them. The data show about 800,000 clones, 90% to 97% seen once. Sample: naive CD8+ T cells sorted from blood. V usage is TRBV28 and J usage is TRBJ2-5; perhaps TRBD2 as D (7 bases). This TCR was recovered from a man aged 25 to 40 in good health. This CDR3 is CASSPDWGGRYQETQYF. The CDR3 DNA reads TGTGCCAGCAGTCCCGACTGGGGGGGCAGGTACCAAGAGACCCAGTACTTC.